These 19 T cell receptor beta chains came from one sample sequenced in a study of regulatory T cells in long-lasting Graves disease. Time point given: newly diagnosed GD, antithyroid drugs for less than 3 months. TCR sequences were obtained from RNA taken from PBMCs. The authors built TCR beta libraries using iRepertoire HTBI primers and Arm-PCR of CDR3 regions. TCRdb processed the multiplex PCR reads anew with MiXCR; each CDR3 protein has one entry. Of a few hundred thousand distinct CDR3 sequences in the sample, 12% were seen once. The same data also contributed to another study, on T cells in Graves' hyperthyroidism and ophthalmopathy.

The starting material was peripheral blood mononuclear cells (PBMCs), obtained at new diagnosis, from a patient treated with antithyroid drugs. The receptors derive from a young woman with Graves disease.

The rearrangement joins TRBV20-1 to TRBJ2-1; 9 bases line up with TRBD2. This CDR3 is built from 15 residues. Germline V gene data show CDR1 as DFQATT and CDR2 as SNEGSKA (reference sequence). V trimming: 0 bases; J trimming: 7 bases; junction bases outside the gene matches: 7. CDR3 amino acids: CSARDPRGGLNEQFF. In DNA form, the CDR3 reads TGCAGTGCTAGAGATCCGCGGGGGGGCTTAAATGAGCAGTTCTTC.

This clonotype was seen many times. The V call is TRBV12-3 or TRBV12-4, the J call TRBJ2-6; weak D call: TRBD1 (5 bases). The CDR3 spans 13 residues. Trimming took off 10 bases at V and 3 bases at J, with 10 bases between the two ends. CDR3 in DNA: TGTGCCACCAGGGATGTTGGGGCCAACGTCCTGACTTTC. The encoded protein is CATRDVGANVLTF.

This clonotype was counted ten times or more. The gene calls are TRBV28 and TRBJ2-7, with 10 bases matching TRBD2. Trimming removed 0 bases from V and 6 bases from J; junction bases left unmatched: 5. The CDR3 has 15 amino acids. Germline loops: CDR1 MDHEN, CDR2 SYDVKM. CDR3 bases: TGTGCCAGCAGTTTATGGGGACTAGCGCTTCTCGAGCAGTACTTC. Translation: CASSLWGLALLEQYF.

There are many counts of this clonotype. The rearrangement links TRBV30 to TRBJ1-1; perhaps TRBD1 as D (5 bases). Trimming removed 2 bases at V and 1 base at J, with 8 bases between. Germline CDR1 GTSNPN, CDR2 SVGIG (reference sequence). The CDR3 is made up of 13 amino acids. For the CDR3, the DNA is TGTGCCTGGAGTCATACAGGGAACACTGAAGCTTTCTTT. Protein sequence: CAWSHTGNTEAFF.

This clonotype was detected many times. This chain connects TRBV6-2 or TRBV6-3 to TRBJ1-2; 7 bases map to TRBD1. The CDR3 consists of 13 residues. V shed 7 bases and J 4 bases; nucleotides not matched to a gene: 6. Germline V gene lookup returns CDR1 MNHEY and CDR2 SVGEGT. The CDR3 loop reads CASIRGEVYGYTF. The CDR3 DNA follows: TGTGCCAGCATCAGGGGGGAGGTCTATGGCTACACCTTC.

This clonotype was detected a few times. The chain joins TRBV5-6 to TRBJ1-2, with D possibly matching TRBD1 (5 bases). CDR1 and CDR2 from the germline V gene are SGHDT and YYEEEE. This CDR3 is built from 16 residues. Trimming cost V 4 bases and J 1 base, with 17 bases left between them. CDR3 sequence: CASSPLRGARNYGYTF. The CDR3 DNA reads TGTGCCAGCAGCCCCCTAAGAGGGGCCCGTAACTATGGCTACACCTTC.

Only a few counts were recorded for this clonotype. The chain carries TRBV15 and TRBJ2-1; TRBD1 or TRBD2 may be the D gene (6 bases each). The CDR3 spans 18 residues. Germline values: CDR1 LNHNV, CDR2 YYDKDF (reference sequence). V was pared by 3 bases and J by 4 bases, with 22 bases between. CDR3 protein: CATSSPAGIRGQYNEQFF. The CDR3 DNA is TGTGCCACCAGCAGCCCCGCGGGGATCCGGGGGCAATACAATGAGCAGTTCTTC.

This sequence joins TRBV7-9 and TRBJ1-6, with D possibly matching TRBD1 (5 bases). V was pared by 3 bases and J by 9 bases, with 15 bases between. The germline CDR1 and CDR2 sequences are SEHNR and FQNEAQ (reference sequence). The CDR3 length is 15 residues. CDR3 sequence: CASSLVPGPSSPLHF. CDR3 bases: TGTGCCAGCAGCTTGGTCCCGGGGCCCAGTTCACCCCTCCACTTT.

As concerns this clonotype: This may be a read error, as it is one base from a much larger clone. V gene TRBV28 combines with J gene TRBJ2-7; no clear D gene. Trimming left V 6 bases short and J 2 bases short, with 11 bases between. Germline CDR1 is MDHEN and CDR2 is SYDVKM. The CDR3 spans 13 residues. DNA for the CDR3: TGTGCCAGCAGGCTGGAACACCCCTACGAGCAGTACTTC. It yields the protein CASRLEHPYEQYF.

This clonotype was counted ten times or more. This chain connects TRBV28 to TRBJ2-5; a weak D match, TRBD2 (6 bases). Deletions cut 5 bases from V and 8 bases from J, with 21 bases between. Germline values: CDR1 MDHEN, CDR2 SYDVKM. This CDR3 spans 15 amino acids. The CDR3 bases are TGTGCCAGCAGTCCCGGCGGGGCTCGGAGGAGAACCCAGTACTTC. Translation: CASSPGGARRRTQYF.

On this clonotype: This could be a read error, since a much larger clone is one nucleotide away. This chain uses TRBV13 with TRBJ2-2, with D perhaps given as TRBD1 or TRBD2 (6 bases each). Germline V gives CDR1 PRHDT, CDR2 FYEKMQ (reference sequence). The CDR3 loop spans 16 amino acids. CDR3 loop: CASSPDGTRTSREPFF. The CDR3 coding sequence is TGTGCCAGCAGCCCCGACGGGACACGTACTTCCCGGGAGCCGTTTTTT.

The chain is built from TRBV19 and TRBJ2-5, with TRBD1 identical over 11 bases. V lost 6 bases, J lost 4 bases, and 16 bases stayed unmatched. Per germline, CDR1 LNHDA and CDR2 SQIVND (reference sequence). This CDR3 has 18 amino acids. The CDR3 nucleotides are TGTGCCAGTAGCGGTGGTGGTCTTCCGGGGACAGGGGGAGAGACCCAGTACTTC. Translation: CASSGGGLPGTGGETQYF.

This clonotype was found many times. J is TRBJ2-2 and V is TRBV28; 10 bases match TRBD1. Per germline, CDR1 MDHEN and CDR2 SYDVKM. V gave up 3 bases and J gave up 3 bases; unmatched junction bases: 13. The CDR3 is 19 amino acids. For the CDR3, the DNA is TGTGCCAGCAGTTTCGGGACAGGGGATTTGTCGATTTACACCGGGGAGCTGTTTTTT. This codes for CASSFGTGDLSIYTGELFF.

This clonotype was picked up a small number of times. The chain uses TRBV5-1 and TRBJ2-7, with a possible D match to TRBD1 (5 bases). The CDR3 runs 14 residues. Germline V gene lookup returns CDR1 SGHRS and CDR2 YFSETQ. Trimming pared 4 bases from V and 2 bases from J, leaving 13 bases between. The CDR3 DNA reads as TGCGCCAGCAGCAACCCGGACACTGCCTACGAGCAGTACTTC. Residues: CASSNPDTAYEQYF.

This clonotype was picked up many times. The gene calls are TRBV28 and TRBJ2-3, with 10 bases that match TRBD2. The germline CDR1 and CDR2 sequences are MDHEN and SYDVKM. V trimming: 7 bases; J trimming: 2 bases; junction bases outside the gene matches: 6. CDR3 length equals 15 residues. CDR3 DNA: TGTGCCAGCAACCCTACTAGCGGGACCACAGATACGCAGTATTTT. This gives the protein CASNPTSGTTDTQYF. Combining the CDR3 with reference TRBV28 and TRBJ2-3 gives the whole variable domain DVKVTQSSRYLVKRTGEKVFLECVQDMDHENMFWYRQDPGLGLRLIYFSYDVKMKEKGDIPEGYSVSREKKERFSLILESASTNQTSMYLCASNPTSGTTDTQYFGPGTRLTVL.

J is TRBJ1-5 and V is TRBV7-8, with TRBD1 as a possible D gene (6 bases). This CDR3 has 14 amino acids. The germline V and J ends were trimmed by 4 bases and 3 bases, with 10 bases remaining between them. Per the germline V gene, CDR1 is SGHVS and CDR2 is FQNEAQ. Here the CDR3 reads CASSSYRDNQPQHF. The CDR3 bases are TGTGCCAGCAGCTCCTACAGGGACAATCAGCCCCAGCATTTT.

There are many counts of this clonotype. This sequence joins TRBV6-5 and TRBJ2-1; 9 bases line up with TRBD2. The CDR3 is 17 amino acids. The trim removed 4 bases at V and 5 bases at J, leaving 12 bases unmatched. Germline V lookup: CDR1 MNHEY, CDR2 SVGAGI. The CDR3 nucleotides read TGTGCCAGCAGTTTGATAGCGGGGGCCATCTCGGACAATGAGCAGTTCTTC. Its protein is CASSLIAGAISDNEQFF.

This clonotype was observed a few times. The chain is built from TRBV4-2 and TRBJ2-5; D unclear. Trimming removed 8 bases from V and 2 bases from J, with 9 bases in between. Germline CDR1 LGHNA, CDR2 YNFKEQ. The CDR3 runs 12 residues. In nucleotides, the CDR3 is TGTGCCAGCGTCGGGCCTCAAGAGACCCAGTACTTC. Protein product: CASVGPQETQYF.

This clonotype has a count of ten or more. The chain links TRBV5-5 to TRBJ1-1; D perhaps matches TRBD1 (6 bases). Looked up from germline, CDR1 is SGHKS and CDR2 is YYEKEE (reference sequence). The CDR3 is 12 residues long. Trimming stripped 5 bases from V and 7 bases from J, with 12 bases between. CDR3 loop: CASSTADSEAFF. The CDR3 DNA is TGTGCCAGCAGTACAGCGGACAGTGAAGCTTTCTTT.